Each of the 9 T cell receptor beta chains below was sequenced from the same sample in a study of shared clonotypes between healthy human individuals. The repertoire was sequenced with immunoSEQ multiplex PCR; TCRdb's copy has only in-frame clones and lacks some. The sample holds about 1,500,000 clones, roughly 95% seen once. Sequencing was done on a sample of naive CD4+ T cells sorted from blood. Subset of the sample: CD45RA+ positively selected. The receptors derive from a man aged 30 to 45 in good health.

This rearrangement joins TRBV6-6 to TRBJ2-3, with unresolved D. Germline CDR1 and CDR2: MNHNY and SVGAGI (reference sequence). Trimming removed 8 bases from V and 8 bases from J, with 17 bases in between. The CDR3 covers 13 residues. The CDR3 DNA reads as TGTGCCAGCTGCTACCTACCCTCAGGTACGCAGTATTTT. Protein product: CASCYLPSGTQYF.

Details on this clone: Within the sample, other DNA sequences also encode this same CDR3. This chain joins TRBV5-1 and TRBJ1-4, with 10 bases fitting TRBD1. Trimming at V came to 0 bases and at J to 8 bases, leaving 4 bases not matched to a gene. This CDR3 is 15 amino acids long. Germline V gene sequence: CDR1 SGHRS, CDR2 YFSETQ. For the CDR3, the DNA is TGCGCCAGCAGCTTGGTTGGGACAGGGGACGAAAAACTGTTTTTT. This codes for CASSLVGTGDEKLFF.

This clone was seen a few times. Other nucleotide sequences from this sample produce the same CDR3. The V call is TRBV5-1, the J call TRBJ2-7; 10 nucleotides match TRBD1. This CDR3 has 14 residues. Germline V gene sequence: CDR1 SGHRS, CDR2 YFSETQ. The junction had 4 bases not matched to a gene; V was cut back by 2 bases and J by 5 bases. The CDR3 region is CASSLGTGDHEQYF. The CDR3 coding sequence is TGCGCCAGCAGCTTAGGGACAGGGGACCACGAGCAGTACTTC.

This chain links TRBV10-1 with TRBJ2-7; 8 nucleotides agree with TRBD2. V was clipped by 2 bases and J by 2 bases; unmatched bases: 23. In germline, CDR1 is WNHNN, CDR2 SYGVQD (reference sequence). There are 21 residues in the CDR3. The CDR3 bases are TGCGCCAGCAGTGAGAGGAAGTGGGCCAGGGTAACCGGGAGGGTAACCTACGAGCAGTACTTC. Residues: CASSERKWARVTGRVTYEQYF.

The genes are TRBV18 and TRBJ2-1; TRBD2 aligns across 14 bases. The length of the CDR3 is 15 residues. V dropped 6 bases and J dropped 6; count of bases not matched to a gene: 4. CDR1 and CDR2 (germline): KGHSH, LQKENI. For the CDR3, the DNA is TGTGCCAGCTCGCGCGGGACTAGCGGGAGCAATGAGCAGTTCTTC. This codes for CASSRGTSGSNEQFF.

The rearrangement uses TRBV28 and TRBJ1-1; the D gene is possibly TRBD1 (6 bases). Germline CDR1 is MDHEN and CDR2 is SYDVKM. With 5 bases removed from V and 3 bases from J, the gap between germline ends came to 16 bases. The CDR3 spans 15 residues. The CDR3 DNA is TGTGCCAGCAGTCCGCCACGAAAGGGGGACACTGAAGCTTTCTTT. This encodes CASSPPRKGDTEAFF.

The chain uses TRBV5-1 and TRBJ1-2; 7 nucleotides agree with TRBD1. The CDR3 spans 14 residues. Germline lookup yields CDR1 SGHRS and CDR2 YFSETQ. V lost 0 bases and J lost 6; bases outside the gene matches: 5. In DNA form, the CDR3 reads TGCGCCAGCAGCTTGGATACAGGGGTGGATGGCTACACCTTC. This codes for CASSLDTGVDGYTF. Complete variable domain (other parts from reference TRBV5-1 and TRBJ1-2): KAGVTQTPRYLIKTRGQQVTLSCSPISGHRSVSWYQQTPGQGLQFLFEYFSETQRNKGNFPGRFSGRQFSNSRSEMNVSTLELGDSALYLCASSLDTGVDGYTFGSGTRLTVV.

The chain is built from TRBV15 and TRBJ2-7; possibly TRBD2 for D (5 bases). Germline V lookup: CDR1 LNHNV, CDR2 YYDKDF (reference sequence). This CDR3 has 14 amino acids. Deletions cut 5 bases from V and 1 base from J, with 12 bases between. The CDR3 DNA follows: TGTGCCACCAGCTCCGAGCGGTTTTCCTACGAGCAGTACTTC. Translated: CATSSERFSYEQYF.

The chain carries TRBV10-1 and TRBJ2-3; D unclear. V was cut by 1 base and J by 4 bases, with 6 bases left in between. The CDR3 sequence is 13 residues long. Per the germline V gene, CDR1 is WNHNN and CDR2 is SYGVQD (reference sequence). CDR3: CASSEYAADTQYF. The CDR3 DNA reads TGCGCCAGCAGTGAGTACGCGGCAGATACGCAGTATTTT.